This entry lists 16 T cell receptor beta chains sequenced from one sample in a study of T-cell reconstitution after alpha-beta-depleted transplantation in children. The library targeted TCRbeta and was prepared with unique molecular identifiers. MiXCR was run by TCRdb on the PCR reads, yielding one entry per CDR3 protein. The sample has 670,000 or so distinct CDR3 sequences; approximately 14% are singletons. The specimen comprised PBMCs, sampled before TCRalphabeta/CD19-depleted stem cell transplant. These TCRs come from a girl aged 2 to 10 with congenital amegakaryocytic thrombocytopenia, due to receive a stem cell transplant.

The CDR3 sequence is CSAPRQVGETQYF. The CDR3 DNA reads as TGCAGTGCCCCTCGGCAGGTTGGGGAGACCCAGTACTTC. This chain links TRBV20-1 with TRBJ2-5; D uncertain. Germline V gives CDR1 DFQATT, CDR2 SNEGSKA (reference sequence). Deletions cut 6 bases from V and 5 bases from J, with 16 bases between. CDR3 length: 13 residues.

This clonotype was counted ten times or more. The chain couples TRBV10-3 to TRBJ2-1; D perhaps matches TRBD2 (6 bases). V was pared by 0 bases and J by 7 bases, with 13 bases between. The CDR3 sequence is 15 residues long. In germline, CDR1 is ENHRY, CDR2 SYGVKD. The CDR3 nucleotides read TGTGCCATCAGTGAGTCGGAGGGACGCATGAATGAGCAGTTCTTC. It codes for CAISESEGRMNEQFF.

As DNA, the CDR3 is TGTGCCAGCAGCTTAGCAAGCGGGACCCGCACCATTGGAGATACGCAGTATTTT. Its translation is CASSLASGTRTIGDTQYF. This chain uses TRBV11-1 with TRBJ2-3, with 7 bases that match TRBD2. This CDR3 has 18 residues. Germline CDR1 SGHAT, CDR2 FQDESV (reference sequence). Trimming took 0 bases from V and 5 from J; bases not matched to a gene: 14.

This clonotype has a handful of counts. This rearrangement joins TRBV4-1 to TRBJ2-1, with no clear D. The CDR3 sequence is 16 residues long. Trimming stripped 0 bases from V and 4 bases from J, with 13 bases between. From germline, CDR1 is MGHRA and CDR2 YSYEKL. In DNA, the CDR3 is TGCGCCAGCAGCCAAGATCTAGGCCTTAGGTACAATGAGCAGTTCTTC. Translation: CASSQDLGLRYNEQFF.

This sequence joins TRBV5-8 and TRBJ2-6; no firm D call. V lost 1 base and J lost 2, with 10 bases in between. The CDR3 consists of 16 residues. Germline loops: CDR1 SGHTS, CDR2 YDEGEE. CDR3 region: CASSLNWNAGANVLTF. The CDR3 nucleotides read TGTGCCAGCAGCTTGAATTGGAATGCTGGGGCCAACGTCCTGACTTTC.

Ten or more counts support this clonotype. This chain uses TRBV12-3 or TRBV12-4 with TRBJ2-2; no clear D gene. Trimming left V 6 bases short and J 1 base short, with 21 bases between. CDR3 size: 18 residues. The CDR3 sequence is CASRPSNRQGLNTGELFF. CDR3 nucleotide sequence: TGTGCCAGCAGACCCTCAAATAGACAAGGCCTGAACACCGGGGAGCTGTTTTTT.

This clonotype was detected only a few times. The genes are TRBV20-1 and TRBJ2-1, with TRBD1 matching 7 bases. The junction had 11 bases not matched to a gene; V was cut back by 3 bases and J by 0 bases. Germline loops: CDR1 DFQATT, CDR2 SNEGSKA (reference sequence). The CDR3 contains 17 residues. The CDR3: CSASPGYRGNSYNEQFF. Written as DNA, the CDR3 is TGCAGTGCTAGCCCAGGGTACAGGGGCAACTCCTACAATGAGCAGTTCTTC.

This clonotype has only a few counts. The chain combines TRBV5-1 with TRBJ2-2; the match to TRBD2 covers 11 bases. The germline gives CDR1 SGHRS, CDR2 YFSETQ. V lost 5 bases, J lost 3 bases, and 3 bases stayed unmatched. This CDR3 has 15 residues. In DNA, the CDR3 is TGCGCCAGCAGGACTAGCGGGATCCACACCGGGGAGCTGTTTTTT. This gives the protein CASRTSGIHTGELFF.

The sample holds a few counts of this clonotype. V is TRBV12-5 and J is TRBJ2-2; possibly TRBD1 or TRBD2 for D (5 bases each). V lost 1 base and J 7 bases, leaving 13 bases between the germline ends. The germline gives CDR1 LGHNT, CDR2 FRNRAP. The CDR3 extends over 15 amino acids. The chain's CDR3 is CASGLGDGRSGELFF. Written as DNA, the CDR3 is TGTGCTAGTGGTTTGGGGGACGGCCGAAGCGGGGAGCTGTTTTTT.

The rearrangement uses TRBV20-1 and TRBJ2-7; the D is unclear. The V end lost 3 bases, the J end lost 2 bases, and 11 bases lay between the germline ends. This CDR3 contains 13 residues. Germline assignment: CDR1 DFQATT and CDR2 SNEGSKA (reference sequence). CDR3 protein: CSARGTGPYEQYF. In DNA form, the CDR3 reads TGCAGTGCTAGGGGTACTGGGCCCTACGAGCAGTACTTC.

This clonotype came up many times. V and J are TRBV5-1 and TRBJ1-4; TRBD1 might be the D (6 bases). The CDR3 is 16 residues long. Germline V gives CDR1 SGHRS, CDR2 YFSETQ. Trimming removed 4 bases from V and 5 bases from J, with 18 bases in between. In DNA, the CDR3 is TGCGCCAGCAGCAGGGGGATCTCGAGGGGAAATGAAAAACTGTTTTTT. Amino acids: CASSRGISRGNEKLFF.

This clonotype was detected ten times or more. CDR3 sequence: CASSLTTGGETYEQYF. DNA for the CDR3: TGTGCCAGCAGCCTCACCACAGGGGGCGAAACCTACGAGCAGTACTTC. The chain carries TRBV12-3 or TRBV12-4 and TRBJ2-7, with 9 positions matching TRBD1. V was pared by 6 bases and J by 2 bases, with 11 bases of the junction left unmatched. This CDR3 contains 16 residues.

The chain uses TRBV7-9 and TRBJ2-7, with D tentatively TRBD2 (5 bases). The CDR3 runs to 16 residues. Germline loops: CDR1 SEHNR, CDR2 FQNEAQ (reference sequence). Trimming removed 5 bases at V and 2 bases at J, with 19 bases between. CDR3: CASSGEMGSGTYEQYF. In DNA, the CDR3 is TGTGCCAGCAGCGGCGAAATGGGCTCGGGGACCTACGAGCAGTACTTC.

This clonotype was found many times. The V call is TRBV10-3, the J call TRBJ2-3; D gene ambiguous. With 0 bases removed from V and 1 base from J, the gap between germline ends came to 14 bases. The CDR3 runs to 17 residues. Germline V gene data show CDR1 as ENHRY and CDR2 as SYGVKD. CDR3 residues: CAISESPRDLGTDTQYF. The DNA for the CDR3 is TGTGCCATCAGTGAGTCGCCTAGAGATCTTGGCACAGATACGCAGTATTTT.

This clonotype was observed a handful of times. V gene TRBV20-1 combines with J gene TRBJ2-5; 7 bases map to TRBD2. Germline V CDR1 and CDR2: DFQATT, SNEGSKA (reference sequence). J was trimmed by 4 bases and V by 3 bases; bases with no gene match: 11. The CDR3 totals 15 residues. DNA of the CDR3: TGCAGTGCTAGTGGCGGGAGTAGAGGGTTAGAGACCCAGTACTTC. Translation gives CSASGGSRGLETQYF.

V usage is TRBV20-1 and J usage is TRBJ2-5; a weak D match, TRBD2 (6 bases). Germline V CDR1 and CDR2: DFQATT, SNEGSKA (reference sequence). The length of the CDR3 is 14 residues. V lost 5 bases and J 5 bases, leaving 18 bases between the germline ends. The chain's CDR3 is CSAVAGPGLETQYF. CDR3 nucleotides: TGCAGTGCTGTCGCGGGACCGGGCTTGGAGACCCAGTACTTC.